The 11 T cell receptor beta chains given below trace back to one sample, sequenced in a study of blood T cell repertoires in COVID-19. Some clones are missing from TCRdb's copy, which holds only in-frame ones; the method was immunoSEQ multiplex PCR. The data contain about 60,000 clones, about 86% of them singletons. Sequencing was performed on peripheral blood. The origin of the receptors is a human donor in a cohort sampled during active COVID-19.

The chain has TRBV4-1 and TRBJ1-1, with D unclear. This CDR3 has 12 amino acids. V lost 0 bases to trimming and J lost 5 bases, with 4 bases between them. The germline gives CDR1 MGHRA, CDR2 YSYEKL. Here the CDR3 DNA reads TGCGCCAGCAGCCAAGATCGGACTGAAGCTTTCTTT. Translated, it gives CASSQDRTEAFF.

This clone has only one observation. The CDR3 loop is CASNTGTGSYEQYF. In DNA, the CDR3 is TGTGCCAGCAACACCGGGACAGGGTCCTACGAGCAGTACTTC. The chain employs TRBV2 and TRBJ2-7, with 9 bases that match TRBD1. V lost 7 bases, J lost 1 base, and 5 bases stayed unmatched. This CDR3 contains 14 residues. The germline V gene has CDR1 SNHLY and CDR2 FYNNEI.

The rearrangement uses TRBV3-1 (or the pseudogene TRBV3-2) and TRBJ1-1, with unresolved D. The length of the CDR3 is 12 residues. Germline V CDR1 and CDR2: LGHDT, YNNKEL (reference sequence). V was cut by 2 bases and J by 10 bases, with 11 bases left in between. The CDR3 coding sequence is TGTGCCAGCAGCCAACCCTTCGGTGGAGCTTTCTTT. Translating gives CASSQPFGGAFF.

V and J are TRBV27 and TRBJ2-7, with D possibly matching TRBD2 (5 bases). CDR3 size: 15 residues. V dropped 2 bases and J dropped 6 bases, with 17 bases sitting between them. The V gene's germline CDR1 is MNHEY and CDR2 SMNVEV (reference sequence). This CDR3 reads CASSLASGVAREQYF. CDR3 in DNA: TGTGCCAGCAGTTTAGCTTCCGGGGTTGCGCGCGAGCAGTACTTC.

The chain joins TRBV14 to TRBJ2-1, with 10 bases matching TRBD2. CDR1 SGHDN and CDR2 FVKESK come from the germline V gene. Unmatched junction bases numbered 10, after V lost 2 bases and J lost 0 bases. CDR3 length: 19 amino acids. The CDR3 reads CASSQLASGGRSSYNEQFF. CDR3 sequence (DNA): TGTGCCAGCAGCCAATTAGCTAGCGGGGGAAGGAGCTCCTACAATGAGCAGTTCTTC.

The rearrangement uses TRBV27 and TRBJ1-4; tentatively, D is TRBD1 (6 bases). CDR1 is MNHEY and CDR2 is SMNVEV in the germline V gene (reference sequence). V shed 10 bases and J shed 8 bases, with 20 bases lying between them. The CDR3 covers 14 residues. The CDR3 is CAILEGEGGEKLFF. In DNA, the CDR3 is TGTGCCATCCTCGAGGGGGAGGGAGGGGAAAAACTGTTTTTT. Supplemented by reference TRBV27 and TRBJ1-4, the full variable domain reads EAQVTQNPRYLITVTGKKLTVTCSQNMNHEYMSWYRQDPGLGLRQIYYSMNVEVTDKGDVPEGYKVSRKEKRNFPLILESPSPNQTSLYFCAILEGEGGEKLFFGSGTQLSVL.

In this sample, this clone turned up once. The chain joins TRBV27 to TRBJ2-2; maybe TRBD2 (5 bases). This CDR3 is built from 13 residues. In germline, CDR1 is MNHEY, CDR2 SMNVEV (reference sequence). The V and J ends lost 5 bases and 1 base respectively, with 5 bases between them. The CDR3, as DNA: TGTGCCAGCAGTGGACTGAACACCGGGGAGCTGTTTTTT. Translating it yields CASSGLNTGELFF.

The chain has TRBV7-3 and TRBJ2-3; 10 nucleotides align to TRBD2. Trimming removed 2 bases from V and 5 bases from J; junction bases left unmatched: 10. Germline V gene lookup returns CDR1 SGHTA and CDR2 FQGTGA. The CDR3 has 17 residues. The CDR3 DNA sequence: TGTGCCAGCAGCTTAGTGCCTAGCGGGGGATCCCAAGATACGCAGTATTTT. Translation gives CASSLVPSGGSQDTQYF.

The chain employs TRBV5-4 and TRBJ2-5, with a tentative D call TRBD1 (6 bases). Germline assignment: CDR1 SGHNT and CDR2 YYREEE (reference sequence). The CDR3 contains 14 residues. V lost 4 bases, J lost 2 bases, and 12 bases lay in between. CDR3 DNA: TGTGCCAGCAGCATAGGGACACGACAAGAGACCCAGTACTTC. Translation: CASSIGTRQETQYF.

Only one count was recorded for this clone. The rearrangement links TRBV5-1 to TRBJ2-2, with D possibly TRBD2 on 5 matching bases. Germline V gene data show CDR1 as SGHRS and CDR2 as YFSETQ. CDR3 length: 14 amino acids. The germline V and J ends were trimmed by 5 bases and 5 bases, with 13 bases remaining between them. In DNA form, the CDR3 reads TGCGCCAGCAGGCCGCTAGCTGGAACCGGGGAGCTGTTTTTT. Protein sequence: CASRPLAGTGELFF.

The chain employs TRBV12-3 or TRBV12-4 and TRBJ2-1, with unresolved D. CDR3 length: 12 amino acids. V dropped 3 bases and J dropped 7 bases, with 7 bases sitting between them. CDR3 bases: TGTGCCAGCAGTTTCGTGAGGAATGAGCAGTTCTTC. As protein: CASSFVRNEQFF.